One and the same sample provided the 21 T cell receptor beta chains below, sequenced in a study of T cells in Graves' hyperthyroidism and ophthalmopathy. RNA transcripts provided the source from which TCR beta CDR3 regions were amplified. Initially, a first-round RT-PCR of the TCR CDR3 employed the HTBI primer set. A single record per CDR3 protein comes from TCRdb applying MiXCR to the multiplex PCR reads. Among roughly 500,000 distinct CDR3 sequences, around a fifth were seen once, and the ten largest hold approximately 54%. The sequenced sample was blood. The receptor set was obtained from a woman in her seventies with Graves' ophthalmopathy.

In this sample, this clonotype turned up a few times. The V gene is TRBV29-1, the J gene TRBJ1-2, with no clear D. V lost 4 bases, J lost 7 bases, and 10 bases lay in between. Germline CDR1 and CDR2: SQVTM and ANQGSEA. The CDR3 is made up of 11 amino acids. The CDR3 is CSVVKGSGYTF. In DNA form, the CDR3 reads TGCAGCGTTGTGAAAGGGAGTGGCTACACCTTC.

The genes are TRBV6-1 and TRBJ2-3; D remains ambiguous. The CDR3 loop spans 15 amino acids. Germline-derived CDR1 and CDR2 are MNHNS and SASEGT. The V end lost 2 bases, the J end lost 4 bases, and 13 bases lay between the germline ends. The CDR3 DNA reads as TGTGCCAGCAGTGAAAACCCAGGCAGCCCAGATACGCAGTATTTT. Translating gives CASSENPGSPDTQYF.

The table lists this clonotype with many counts. The CDR3 nucleotides read TGTGCCGTGAGCAAGAACACTGAAGCTTTCTTT. Translating gives CAVSKNTEAFF. This rearrangement joins TRBV30 to TRBJ1-1, with unresolved D. The CDR3 has 11 residues. Germline assignment: CDR1 GTSNPN and CDR2 SVGIG (reference sequence). With 8 bases removed from V and 1 base from J, the gap between germline ends came to 8 bases.

This clonotype was counted ten times or more. This sequence joins TRBV28 and TRBJ2-7; 9 bases match TRBD2. The V and J ends lost 5 bases and 5 bases, in that order; junction bases with no gene match: 13. The CDR3 runs to 16 residues. Germline-derived CDR1 and CDR2 are MDHEN and SYDVKM. The chain's CDR3 is CASSPYSLAGTDEQYF. In DNA, the CDR3 is TGTGCCAGCAGTCCTTATAGTCTAGCGGGAACAGACGAGCAGTACTTC.

The chain combines TRBV30 with TRBJ1-6; maybe TRBD1 (5 bases). The V and J ends lost 4 bases and 7 bases respectively, with 17 bases between them. Per germline, CDR1 GTSNPN and CDR2 SVGIG (reference sequence). This CDR3 is 15 amino acids long. The CDR3 loop reads CAWTHPGTPNSPLHF. For the CDR3, the DNA is TGTGCCTGGACCCATCCCGGGACGCCCAATTCACCCCTCCACTTT. The whole variable domain, filled in from reference TRBV30 and TRBJ1-6, reads SQTIHQWPATLVQPVGSPLSLECTVEGTSNPNLYWYRQAAGRGLQLLFYSVGIGQISSEVPQNLSASRPQDRQFILSSKKLLLSDSGFYLCAWTHPGTPNSPLHFGNGTRLTVT.

This clonotype was detected a few times. The gene calls are TRBV12-3 or TRBV12-4 and TRBJ1-2; 9 bases are shared with TRBD1. CDR3 length: 14 amino acids. The J segment lost 3 bases and the V segment lost 8 bases, leaving 7 bases of the junction unmatched. The chain's CDR3 is CASGNRGRDYGYTF. The CDR3 DNA reads TGTGCCAGCGGAAACAGGGGGCGCGACTATGGCTACACCTTC.

The V gene is TRBV20-1, the J gene TRBJ1-5; D may be TRBD1 (5 bases). The V end was cut by 3 bases, the J end by 1 base, with 10 bases between. Germline CDR1 is DFQATT and CDR2 is SNEGSKA (reference sequence). CDR3 length: 14 residues. As DNA, the CDR3 is TGCAGTGCTAGCCTGGGGCCCAGCAATCAGCCCCAGCATTTT. Translating it yields CSASLGPSNQPQHF.

The chain joins TRBV15 to TRBJ1-1, with D unclear. Trimming took 5 bases from V and 5 from J, leaving 12 bases between them. Germline V gene data show CDR1 as LNHNV and CDR2 as YYDKDF (reference sequence). The CDR3 totals 13 residues. This CDR3 reads CATSGQVRTEAFF. DNA for the CDR3: TGTGCCACCAGCGGTCAGGTGAGGACTGAAGCTTTCTTT.

This clonotype was seen repeatedly, ten times or more. The chain links TRBV12-3 or TRBV12-4 to TRBJ2-1, with D possibly being TRBD2 (6 bases). The CDR3 sequence is 15 residues long. Trimming stripped 6 bases from V and 7 bases from J, with 19 bases between. For the CDR3, the DNA is TGTGCCAGCAGCCCGCCCGGGTGGGGGAGGAATGAGCAGTTCTTC. This encodes CASSPPGWGRNEQFF.

For this clonotype: Mismatch with germline at one junction end may stem from a read error. The V call is TRBV6-8, the J call TRBJ2-5; 8 bases are a match to TRBD1. Looked up from germline, CDR1 is MNHGY and CDR2 is SAAAGT. CDR3 length equals 15 residues. The CDR3 nucleotides are TGTGCCAGCAGATACTCAGGGGGCCGGAGGGAGACCCAGTACTTC. Protein sequence: CASRYSGGRRETQYF.

The rearrangement links TRBV3-1 to TRBJ2-1; 12 bases map to TRBD2. The V segment lost 4 bases and the J segment 4 bases; nucleotides outside the gene matches: 11. The CDR3 contains 18 residues. Per germline, CDR1 LGHDT and CDR2 YNNKEL (reference sequence). DNA for the CDR3: TGTGCCAGCAGCCGAAAAAAGTCGACTAGCGGGAGTTACAATGAGCAGTTCTTC. Residues: CASSRKKSTSGSYNEQFF.

This clonotype was counted only a few times. The genes are TRBV29-1 and TRBJ2-5; D is unresolved. V was trimmed by 5 bases and J by 1 base, leaving 8 bases between them. CDR3 length: 12 residues. The germline V gene encodes CDR1 SQVTM and CDR2 ANQGSEA. The DNA for the CDR3 is TGCAGCGTTCCAAAAACCCAAGAGACCCAGTACTTC. It encodes CSVPKTQETQYF. Filled out from reference TRBV29-1 and TRBJ2-5, the complete variable domain reads SAVISQKPSRDICQRGTSLTIQCQVDSQVTMMFWYRQQPGQSLTLIATANQGSEATYESGFVIDKFPISRPNLTFSTLTVSNMSPEDSSIYLCSVPKTQETQYFGPGTRLLVL.

This clonotype has just a few counts. This rearrangement joins TRBV5-1 to TRBJ2-1; TRBD2 agrees at 16 bases. Germline-derived CDR1 and CDR2 are SGHRS and YFSETQ. The CDR3 runs to 18 residues. With V trimmed by 3 bases and J by 1 base, 4 bases remained unmatched. The CDR3 DNA reads as TGCGCCAGCAGCTGGGGGACTAGCGGGAGGGTATCCTACAATGAGCAGTTCTTC. It yields the protein CASSWGTSGRVSYNEQFF.

This clonotype was observed a handful of times. The chain recombines TRBV7-2 with TRBJ2-1; D may correspond to TRBD1 or TRBD2 (6 bases each). The CDR3 is made up of 16 amino acids. The V gene lost 1 base and the J gene lost 3 bases, with 13 bases spanning the gap. Germline assignment: CDR1 SGHTA and CDR2 FQGNSA. The CDR3: CASSLEGGFFYNEQFF. CDR3 coding DNA: TGTGCCAGCAGCTTAGAGGGGGGCTTTTTCTACAATGAGCAGTTCTTC.

This chain links TRBV6-1 with TRBJ2-1; possibly TRBD2 for D (6 bases). Germline V gives CDR1 MNHNS, CDR2 SASEGT. This CDR3 comprises 14 residues. V lost 1 base and J 9 bases, leaving 13 bases between the germline ends. The CDR3 coding sequence is TGTGCCAGCAGTGAAGGGGACTGGATGGGTGAGCAGTTCTTC. Translated, it gives CASSEGDWMGEQFF.

This clonotype was detected many times. The chain employs TRBV27 and TRBJ2-7; TRBD1 matches 9 bases. This CDR3 region has 14 residues. Germline trimming cut 6 bases from V and 3 bases from J; bases unmatched to any gene: 6. Germline CDR1 is MNHEY and CDR2 is SMNVEV (reference sequence). The DNA of the CDR3 is TGTGCCAGCAGACGGGACAGGGTGATCTACGAGCAGTACTTC. Translating it yields CASRRDRVIYEQYF.

The V gene is TRBV6-2 or TRBV6-3, the J gene TRBJ2-7, with 9 bases aligning to TRBD2. The trim removed 6 bases at V and 5 bases at J, leaving 11 bases unmatched. CDR1 MNHEY and CDR2 SVGEGT come from the germline V gene. The CDR3 runs 15 residues. CDR3 sequence (DNA): TGTGCCAGCAGGAGGGGGGGGACTAGCTTTCACGAGCAGTACTTC. Translation gives CASRRGGTSFHEQYF.

The chain combines TRBV10-3 with TRBJ1-1; D is uncertain. Trimming shortened V by 2 bases and J by 4 bases, and 5 bases separated the two germline ends. Germline CDR1 reads ENHRY; CDR2 reads SYGVKD. This CDR3 comprises 12 residues. CDR3 DNA sequence: TGTGCCATCAGTGAGGGGCTCACTGAAGCTTTCTTT. It translates to CAISEGLTEAFF.

On this clonotype itself: This may be a read error, as it is one base from a much larger clone. J is TRBJ2-3 and V is TRBV18; D call uncertain. The CDR3 length is 14 residues. Germline values: CDR1 KGHSH, CDR2 LQKENI. CDR3 in DNA: TGTGCCGGCTCACCAATCCCCCGTACAGATACGCAGTATTTT. This encodes CAGSPIPRTDTQYF.

The rearrangement links TRBV5-1 to TRBJ2-5; possible D gene TRBD1, 5 bases. The CDR3 length is 14 residues. From germline, CDR1 is SGHRS and CDR2 YFSETQ. V lost 2 bases and J lost 3, with 11 bases in between. The CDR3 DNA reads as TGCGCCAGCAGCTTTAGGGGAAGAGAAGAGACCCAGTACTTC. This sequence encodes CASSFRGREETQYF.

The rearrangement links TRBV7-3 to TRBJ2-3; TRBD2 aligns across 9 bases. With 5 bases clipped from V and 6 bases from J, the junction kept 12 bases outside the gene matches. The germline V gene encodes CDR1 SGHTA and CDR2 FQGTGA. The CDR3 is 16 residues long. DNA for the CDR3: TGTGCCAGCAGCCGAGCAATAGCGGGAGTCGGGGATACGCAGTATTTT. Encoded protein: CASSRAIAGVGDTQYF.